The rows below give T cell receptor beta chains drawn from one sample of a study of T-cell memory formation after mild COVID-19. TCRdb re-derived calls from the 5' RACE reads in MiXCR, one entry per CDR3 protein. The top ten clones hold around 26% of a sample with about 110,000 distinct CDR3 sequences, over 10% of them seen once. Sequenced material: PBMCs or a T cell subset sorted from them (not recorded which). The receptors derive from an adult woman who had mild COVID-19 (a few samples of this study predate the infection). Cell type and time point are not known. Each CDR3 is given without its conserved first and last residue. The D gene is left open where the match is weak.

d_gene	v_gene	len	j_gene	CDR3aa
-	TRBV13	12	TRBJ1-1	ASSFRGGNTEAF
TRBD1	TRBV12-3/TRBV12-4	12	TRBJ2-1	ASSPRTGEDEQF
-	TRBV5-1	13	TRBJ2-1	ASSLGAGFRDEQF
-	TRBV9	14	TRBJ2-7	ASSVDSLPGPGEQY
-	TRBV20-1	9	TRBJ2-1	SAALYNEQF
-	TRBV3-1	12	TRBJ2-1	ASSQWGANNEQF
-	TRBV7-6	12	TRBJ1-1	ASSLEWGDTEAF
-	TRBV7-6	12	TRBJ2-7	ASSPRQASYEQY
-	TRBV11-2	10	TRBJ1-2	ASSLVRGGYT
TRBD2	TRBV12-3/TRBV12-4	16	TRBJ2-7	ASSFLSVAGGSRYEQY
-	TRBV30	11	TRBJ1-1	AWSVVRNTEAF
-	TRBV6-1	12	TRBJ2-3	ASRALGWGDTQY
TRBD1	TRBV30	11	TRBJ1-2	AWSQGGVDGYT
TRBD2	TRBV27	12	TRBJ2-7	ASSSLASTYEQY
-	TRBV5-1	14	TRBJ2-1	ASSPPGGLGYNEQF
-	TRBV7-8	14	TRBJ1-3	ASSPSPGPSGNTIY
-	TRBV20-1	14	TRBJ2-3	SARDFMAGSTDTQY
-	TRBV20-1	10	TRBJ2-1	SAREGSKGQF
-	TRBV12-3/TRBV12-4	12	TRBJ2-3	ASSPLAATDTQY
TRBD2	TRBV19	18	TRBJ2-1	ARSIEPLHSGRAEYNEQF